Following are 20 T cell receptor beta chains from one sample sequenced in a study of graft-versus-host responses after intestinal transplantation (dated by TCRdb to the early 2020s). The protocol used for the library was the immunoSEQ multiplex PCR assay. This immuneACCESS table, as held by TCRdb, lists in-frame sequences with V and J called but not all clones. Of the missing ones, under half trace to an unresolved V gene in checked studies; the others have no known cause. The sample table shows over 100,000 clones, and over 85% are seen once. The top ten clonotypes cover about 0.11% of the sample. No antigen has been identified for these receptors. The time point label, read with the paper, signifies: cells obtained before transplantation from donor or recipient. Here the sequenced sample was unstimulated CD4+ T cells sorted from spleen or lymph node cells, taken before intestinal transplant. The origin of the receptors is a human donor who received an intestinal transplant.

In DNA, the CDR3 is TGTGCCAGCAGCTTAGGTGGCGGGTCGAGTCGCGCAACAGATACGCAGTATTTT. This translates into CASSLGGGSSRATDTQYF. The chain employs TRBV11-2 and TRBJ2-3; possible D gene TRBD2, 5 bases. Trimming shortened V by 1 base and J by 3 bases, and 20 bases separated the two germline ends. There are 18 residues in the CDR3. The germline CDR1 and CDR2 sequences are SGHAT and FQNNGV.

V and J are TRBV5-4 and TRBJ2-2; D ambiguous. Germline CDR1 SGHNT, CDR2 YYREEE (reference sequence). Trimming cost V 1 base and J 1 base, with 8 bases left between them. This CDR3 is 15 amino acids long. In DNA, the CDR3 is TGTGCCAGCAGCTTGAACAGTTTGAACACCGGGGAGCTGTTTTTT. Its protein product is CASSLNSLNTGELFF. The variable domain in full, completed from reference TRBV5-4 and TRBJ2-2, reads ETGVTQSPTHLIKTRGQQVTLRCSSQSGHNTVSWYQQALGQGPQFIFQYYREEENGRGNFPPRFSGLQFPNYSSELNVNALELDDSALYLCASSLNSLNTGELFFGEGSRLTVL.

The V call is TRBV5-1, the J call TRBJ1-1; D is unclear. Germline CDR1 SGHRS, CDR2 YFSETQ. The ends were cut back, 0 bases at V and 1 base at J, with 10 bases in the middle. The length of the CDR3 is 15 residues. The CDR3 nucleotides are TGCGCCAGCAGCTTGGTAGACGGTAGGAACACTGAAGCTTTCTTT. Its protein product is CASSLVDGRNTEAFF.

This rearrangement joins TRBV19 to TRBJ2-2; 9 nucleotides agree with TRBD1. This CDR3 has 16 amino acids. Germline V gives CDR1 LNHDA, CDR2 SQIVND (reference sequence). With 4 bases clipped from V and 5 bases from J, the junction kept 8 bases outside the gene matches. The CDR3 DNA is TGTGCCAGTAGTACCCGGACAGGGGCAAATACCGGGGAGCTGTTTTTT. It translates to CASSTRTGANTGELFF.

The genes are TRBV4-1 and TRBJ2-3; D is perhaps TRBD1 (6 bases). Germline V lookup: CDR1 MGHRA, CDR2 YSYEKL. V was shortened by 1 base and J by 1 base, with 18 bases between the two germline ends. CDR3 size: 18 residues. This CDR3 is CASSQGIRGSRGTDTQYF. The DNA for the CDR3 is TGCGCCAGCAGCCAAGGAATTAGGGGGTCGCGCGGCACAGATACGCAGTATTTT.

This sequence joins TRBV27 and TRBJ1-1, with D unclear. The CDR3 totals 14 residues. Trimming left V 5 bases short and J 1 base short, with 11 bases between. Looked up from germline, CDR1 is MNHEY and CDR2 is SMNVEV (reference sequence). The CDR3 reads CASSANRGNTEAFF. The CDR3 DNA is TGTGCCAGCAGTGCCAACCGGGGGAACACTGAAGCTTTCTTT.

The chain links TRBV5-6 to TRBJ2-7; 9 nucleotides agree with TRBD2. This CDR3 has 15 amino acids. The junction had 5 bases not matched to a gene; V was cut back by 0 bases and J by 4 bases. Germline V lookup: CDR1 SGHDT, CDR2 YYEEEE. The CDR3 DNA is TGTGCCAGCAGCTTGGGTTCTGCGGGAGGGTACGAGCAGTACTTC. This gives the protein CASSLGSAGGYEQYF.

The CDR3 region is CASSSDWRTYEQYF. In DNA, the CDR3 is TGTGCCAGCAGTTCAGACTGGAGGACCTACGAGCAGTACTTC. The rearrangement links TRBV6-5 to TRBJ2-5; possibly TRBD2 for D (5 bases). The DNA matches TRBJ2-7 better at its end, which makes the J call doubtful. Germline values: CDR1 MNHEY, CDR2 SVGAGI. The CDR3 is 14 amino acids.

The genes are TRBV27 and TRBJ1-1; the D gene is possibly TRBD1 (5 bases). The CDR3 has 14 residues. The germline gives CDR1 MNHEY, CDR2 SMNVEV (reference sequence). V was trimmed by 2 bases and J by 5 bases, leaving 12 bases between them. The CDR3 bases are TGTGCCAGCAGTTTAAGGTTTCAGGGAACTGAAGCTTTCTTT. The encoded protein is CASSLRFQGTEAFF.

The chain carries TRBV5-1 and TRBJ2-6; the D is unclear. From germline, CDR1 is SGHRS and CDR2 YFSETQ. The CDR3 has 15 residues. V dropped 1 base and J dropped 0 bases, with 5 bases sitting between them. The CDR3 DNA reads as TGCGCCAGCAGCTTGTCGGGCTCTGGGGCCAACGTCCTGACTTTC. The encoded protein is CASSLSGSGANVLTF.

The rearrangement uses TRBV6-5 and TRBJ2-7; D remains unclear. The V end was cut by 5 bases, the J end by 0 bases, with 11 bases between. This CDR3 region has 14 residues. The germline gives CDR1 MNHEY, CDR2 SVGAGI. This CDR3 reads CASSEVWTSYEQYF. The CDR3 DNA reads TGTGCCAGCAGTGAGGTGTGGACCTCCTACGAGCAGTACTTC.

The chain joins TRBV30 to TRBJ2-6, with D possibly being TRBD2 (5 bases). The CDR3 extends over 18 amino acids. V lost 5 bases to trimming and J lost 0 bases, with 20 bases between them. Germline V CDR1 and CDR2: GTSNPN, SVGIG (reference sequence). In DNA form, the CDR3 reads TGTGCCTGGGACCCACGTATGGGAGCCTTCTCTGGGGCCAACGTCCTGACTTTC. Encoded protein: CAWDPRMGAFSGANVLTF.

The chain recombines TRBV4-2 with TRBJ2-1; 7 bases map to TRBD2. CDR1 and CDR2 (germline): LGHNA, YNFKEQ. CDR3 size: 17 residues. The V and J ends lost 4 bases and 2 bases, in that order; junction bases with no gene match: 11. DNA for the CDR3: TGTGCCAGCAGCCCAGCCAGAGGCGGGACTACCTACAATGAGCAGTTCTTC. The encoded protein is CASSPARGGTTYNEQFF.

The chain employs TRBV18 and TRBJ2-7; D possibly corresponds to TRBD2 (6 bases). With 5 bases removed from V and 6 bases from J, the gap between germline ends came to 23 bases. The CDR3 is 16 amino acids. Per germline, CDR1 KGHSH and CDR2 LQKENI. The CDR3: CASSSRNGGVQVEQYF. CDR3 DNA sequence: TGTGCCAGCTCATCCAGGAACGGCGGGGTTCAGGTCGAGCAGTACTTC. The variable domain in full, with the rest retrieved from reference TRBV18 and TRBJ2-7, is NAGVMQNPRHLVRRRGQEARLRCSPMKGHSHVYWYRQLPEEGLKFMVYLQKENIIDESGMPKERFSAEFPKEGPSILRIQQVVRGDSAAYFCASSSRNGGVQVEQYFGPGTRLTVT.

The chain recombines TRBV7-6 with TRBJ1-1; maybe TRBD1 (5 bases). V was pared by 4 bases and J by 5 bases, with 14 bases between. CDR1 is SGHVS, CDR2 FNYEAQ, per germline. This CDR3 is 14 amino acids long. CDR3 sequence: CASSSEGVGTEAFF. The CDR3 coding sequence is TGTGCCAGCAGCTCCGAAGGGGTGGGGACTGAAGCTTTCTTT.

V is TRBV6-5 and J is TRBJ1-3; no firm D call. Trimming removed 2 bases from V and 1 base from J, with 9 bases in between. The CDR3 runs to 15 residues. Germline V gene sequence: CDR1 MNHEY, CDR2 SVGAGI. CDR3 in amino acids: CASSYGTMSGNTIYF. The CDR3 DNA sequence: TGTGCCAGCAGTTACGGTACCATGTCTGGAAACACCATATATTTT.

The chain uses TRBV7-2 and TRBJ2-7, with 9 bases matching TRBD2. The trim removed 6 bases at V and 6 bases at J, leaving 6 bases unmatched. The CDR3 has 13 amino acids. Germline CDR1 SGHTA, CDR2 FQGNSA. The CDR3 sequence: CASSIGREGEQYF. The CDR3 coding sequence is TGTGCCAGCAGTATCGGGCGGGAGGGCGAGCAGTACTTC.

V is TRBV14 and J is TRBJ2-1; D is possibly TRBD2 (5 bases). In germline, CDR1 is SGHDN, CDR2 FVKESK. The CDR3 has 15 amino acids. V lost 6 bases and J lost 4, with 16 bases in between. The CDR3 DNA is TGTGCCAGCAGTGGAGGCGGAAGCGCTTACAATGAGCAGTTCTTC. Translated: CASSGGGSAYNEQFF.

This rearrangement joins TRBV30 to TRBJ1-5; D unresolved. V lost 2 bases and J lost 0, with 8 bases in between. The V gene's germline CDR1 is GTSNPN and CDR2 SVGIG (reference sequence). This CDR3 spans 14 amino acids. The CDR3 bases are TGTGCCTGGAGTTCGAGCAGTAGCAATCAGCCCCAGCATTTT. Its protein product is CAWSSSSSNQPQHF.

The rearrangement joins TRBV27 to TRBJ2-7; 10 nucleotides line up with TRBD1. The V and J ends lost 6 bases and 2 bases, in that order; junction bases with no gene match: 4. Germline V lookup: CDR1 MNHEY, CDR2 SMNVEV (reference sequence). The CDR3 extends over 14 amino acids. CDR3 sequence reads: CASRWTGGAYEQYF. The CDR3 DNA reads TGTGCCAGCAGGTGGACAGGGGGGGCCTACGAGCAGTACTTC.